Each of the 25 T cell receptor beta chains below was sequenced from the same sample in a study of T cell clonality in common variable immunodeficiency. The protocol was immunoSEQ multiplex PCR, while the TCRdb copy is restricted to in-frame clones and leaves out a portion. Singletons are absent from the sample, which has approximately 44,000 clones. Material for sequencing was peripheral blood mononuclear cells. These receptors came from a person aged 18 to 70 in good health.

This clone was recorded at least ten times. The missing CDR3 end, 3 residues past where the read stops, is filled in from the germline J gene. The chain carries TRBV2 and TRBJ2-7, with TRBD2 matching over 11 bases. Germline CDR1 and CDR2: SNHLY and FYNNEI. The CDR3 extends over 18 amino acids. The V gene end was trimmed by 5 bases and the J gene end by 0 bases; junction bases not matched to a gene: 12. The CDR3 sequence is CASSPIRVTSGSSYEQYF. The part of the CDR3 DNA that was read is TGTGCCAGCAGTCCTATTAGGGTTACTAGCGGGAGCTCCTACGAG. The entire variable domain, with the rest obtained from reference TRBV2 and TRBJ2-7, is as follows: EPEVTQTPSHQVTQMGQEVILRCVPISNHLYFYWYRQILGQKVEFLVSFYNNEISEKSEIFDDQFSVERPDGSNFTLKIRSTKLEDSAMYFCASSPIRVTSGSSYEQYFGPGTRLTVT.

This clone was observed many times. The observed sequence ends 3 residues before the CDR3 terminus, with the missing tail filled in from the germline J gene. The V call is TRBV7-6, the J call TRBJ2-5; possibly TRBD2 for D (6 bases). This CDR3 comprises 14 residues. CDR1 and CDR2 from the germline V gene are SGHVS and FNYEAQ. Between the trimmed V and J ends, which lost 1 base and 3 bases, there was a span of 9 bases. The CDR3 region is CASSLDPGEETQYF. The DNA read from the CDR3 is TGTGCCAGCAGCTTAGATCCGGGGGAAGAGACC.

Many counts were recorded for this clone. The observed sequence ends 3 residues before the CDR3 terminus, with the missing tail filled in from the germline J gene. The chain uses TRBV29-1 and TRBJ2-7; TRBD2 matches 8 bases. The V gene's germline CDR1 is SQVTM and CDR2 ANQGSEA. V gave up 3 bases and J gave up 5 bases; unmatched junction bases: 3. The CDR3 loop spans 12 amino acids. CDR3 DNA, as far as it was read: TGCAGCGTTGAGAGCGGGAGCAACGAG. It is translated as CSVESGSNE. In full, the CDR3 is CSVESGSNEQYF.

Note on this clone: Given a much more abundant clone one base away, this may be a read error. The read ends 3 residues shy of where the CDR3 ends; the end is completed using the germline J gene. Other DNA variants within this sample encode the same CDR3. The chain has TRBV7-3 and TRBJ1-3, with D hard to call. Germline values: CDR1 SGHTA, CDR2 FQGTGA. The CDR3 sequence is 16 residues long. Incomplete CDR3 DNA: TGTGCCAGCAGCTTAGGGCATGAATTCTCTGGAAACACA. Protein sequence: CASSLGHEFSGNT. The entire CDR3 is CASSLGHEFSGNTIYF.

The table lists this clone with many counts. The CDR3 end is not reached by the read, which stops 3 residues before it; the germline J gene fills it in. This chain links TRBV29-1 with TRBJ2-1; D unclear. The CDR3 has 11 residues. Germline loops: CDR1 SQVTM, CDR2 ANQGSEA. Trimming took 6 bases from V and 8 from J, leaving 11 bases between them. CDR3 sequence: CSVVFRDEQFF. Incomplete CDR3 DNA: TGCAGCGTAGTTTTTCGGGATGAG.

On this clone itself: The read halts 3 residues ahead of the CDR3 end, with the missing end drawn from the germline J gene. V usage is TRBV6-1 and J usage is TRBJ1-2; possibly TRBD1 for D (6 bases). Germline CDR1 is MNHNS and CDR2 is SASEGT. The CDR3 consists of 13 residues. Trimming pared 4 bases from V and 0 bases from J, leaving 6 bases between. The DNA read from the CDR3 is TGTGCCAGCAGTGGGACAGCTAACTATGGC. This encodes CASSGTANYG. The entire CDR3 is CASSGTANYGYTF.

This clone was found many times. The part of the CDR3 DNA that was read is TGTGCCAGCAGTTTTGGGGGAGGGGCTAGCGGGGTCTACAATGAG. It translates to CASSFGGGASGVYNE. The whole CDR3 reads CASSFGGGASGVYNEQFF. The V call is TRBV12-3 or TRBV12-4, the J call TRBJ2-1; 9 bases map to TRBD2. Coverage ceases 3 residues before the CDR3 finishes, and the germline J gene fills in the end. With 3 bases clipped from V and 3 bases from J, the junction kept 12 bases outside the gene matches. The CDR3 length is 18 residues.

This clone was counted ten times or more. The CDR3 end falls 3 residues outside the read, so it is completed with the germline J gene. The chain combines TRBV14 with TRBJ2-5, with 7 bases aligning to TRBD1. Losses at the gene ends were 6 bases for V and 3 bases for J; bases not matched to a gene: 7. Germline V lookup: CDR1 SGHDN, CDR2 FVKESK. The CDR3 runs to 14 residues. This CDR3 is CASSYRGYEETQYF. The DNA read from the CDR3 is TGTGCCAGCAGTTACAGGGGTTACGAAGAGACC.

Comment on this clone: The junction shows a germline mismatch at one end, possibly a read error. With the read ending 3 residues before the CDR3 end, the germline J gene is used to fill in that end. Other DNA variants within this sample encode the same CDR3. This chain links TRBV18 with TRBJ1-3; D unresolved. Germline V gene sequence: CDR1 KGHSH, CDR2 LQKENI. CDR3 length equals 16 residues. The sequenced part of the CDR3 DNA is TGTGCCAGCTCCCTCCGACTCACGAGCTCTGGAAACACG. Amino acids: CASSLRLTSSGNT. In full, the CDR3 reads CASSLRLTSSGNTIYF.

Note on this clone: The read gets to within 3 residues of the CDR3 end, and the germline J gene fills in the rest. The chain employs TRBV7-9 and TRBJ2-2; 7 bases agree with TRBD1. The CDR3 contains 15 residues. The germline gives CDR1 SEHNR, CDR2 FQNEAQ (reference sequence). CDR3 sequence reads: CASSLASGGNEKLFF. CDR3 DNA (partial): TGTGCCAGCAGCTTAGCTTCAGGGGGTAATGAAAAG.

This clone has at least ten counts. The read terminates 3 residues ahead of where the CDR3 ends, so the germline J gene completes it. This chain connects TRBV5-6 to TRBJ1-5; no definite D call. V was shortened by 2 bases and J by 3 bases, with 9 bases between the two germline ends. The germline V gene encodes CDR1 SGHDT and CDR2 YYEEEE. The CDR3 runs 14 residues. The sequenced CDR3 bases are TGTGCCAGCAGCTTCGGAGGGTCCAATCAGCCC. Its protein product is CASSFGGSNQP. From start to end, the CDR3 is CASSFGGSNQPQHF.

This clone was observed at least ten times. Incomplete CDR3 DNA: TGTGCCAGTAGTGAATTACAGGGGTCGAACTATGGC. Its protein product is CASSELQGSNYG. The entire CDR3 reads CASSELQGSNYGYTF. J is TRBJ1-2 and V is TRBV19; 7 bases are shared with TRBD1. The CDR3 is cut off 3 residues early in the read; its end comes from the germline J gene. The V and J ends lost 5 bases and 2 bases, in that order; junction bases with no gene match: 8. CDR1 LNHDA and CDR2 SQIVND come from the germline V gene (reference sequence). The CDR3 totals 15 residues.

This clone was counted at least ten times. The DNA ends 3 residues before the CDR3 does, and the rest of the CDR3 is filled in from the germline J gene. The chain carries TRBV18 and TRBJ2-2, with TRBD1 as a possible D gene (6 bases). Germline V CDR1 and CDR2: KGHSH, LQKENI. This CDR3 has 16 residues. Trimming left V 11 bases short and J 0 bases short, with 19 bases between. CDR3 DNA (partial): TGTGCCTGCACCCCCAGCGGACAGACGAACACCGGGGAG. This codes for CACTPSGQTNTGE. The entire CDR3 protein reads CACTPSGQTNTGELFF.

Only a few counts were recorded for this clone. The CDR3 loop is CASRAYRGTGGETQYF. The CDR3 bases that were read are TGTGCCAGCAGAGCTTACCGAGGGACAGGGGGAGAGACG. J is TRBJ2-3 and V is TRBV2; the match to TRBD1 covers 11 bases. The CDR3 extends 3 residues past the end of the read, so its final part is completed from the germline J gene. Germline assignment: CDR1 SNHLY and CDR2 FYNNEI. This CDR3 contains 16 residues.

This clone was picked up many times. The CDR3 is cut off 3 residues early in the read; its end comes from the germline J gene. The chain links TRBV6-1 to TRBJ2-1, with D perhaps TRBD1 (6 bases). V was shortened by 3 bases and J by 5 bases, with 11 bases between the two germline ends. This CDR3 comprises 14 residues. The germline V gene encodes CDR1 MNHNS and CDR2 SASEGT. CDR3 loop: CASSDPGAHNEQFF. The CDR3 DNA, read in part, is TGTGCCAGCAGTGATCCAGGGGCCCACAATGAG.

This clone was seen only a few times. Read coverage stops 3 residues before the CDR3 terminus; the germline J gene supplies the remainder. The chain couples TRBV11-3 to TRBJ2-1, with D perhaps TRBD2 (6 bases). The CDR3 spans 15 residues. Germline lookup yields CDR1 SGHNT and CDR2 YENEEA. V shed 0 bases and J shed 1 base, with 7 bases lying between them. The CDR3 region is CASSLDGGSYNEQFF. The covered CDR3 bases are TGTGCCAGCAGCTTAGATGGGGGGTCCTACAATGAG.

This clone was seen many times. The read terminates 3 residues before the CDR3 end, so the remaining end is supplied by the germline J gene. The chain joins TRBV5-1 to TRBJ2-7, with TRBD1 matching 8 bases. CDR1 SGHRS and CDR2 YFSETQ come from the germline V gene. Trimming cost V 3 bases and J 2 bases; bases outside gene matches: 4. The CDR3 covers 14 residues. The sequenced part of the CDR3 DNA is TGCGCCAGCAGCTCGGGACAGGCTACCTACGAG. As protein: CASSSGQATYE. The CDR3 in its entirety is CASSSGQATYEQYF.

This clone was found a few times. The junction and the germline gene differ at one end; a read error may be behind it. The read finishes 3 residues shy of the CDR3 end, and the germline J gene is used to complete it. The same CDR3 can be traced to other DNA sequences in this sample. The rearrangement uses TRBV19 and TRBJ2-4; D call uncertain. CDR1 and CDR2 from the germline V gene are LNHDA and SQIVND (reference sequence). This CDR3 has 14 residues. This CDR3 reads CASSIKGFKNIQYF. The DNA read from the CDR3 is TGCGCCAGTAGTATTAAAGGGTTCAAAAACATT.

This clone was found many times. The read ends 3 residues shy of where the CDR3 ends; the end is completed using the germline J gene. The chain combines TRBV5-1 with TRBJ2-7; no definite D call. The CDR3 has 13 amino acids. V was cut by 5 bases and J by 3 bases, with 12 bases left in between. In germline, CDR1 is SGHRS, CDR2 YFSETQ. The CDR3 sequence: CASSQEHFYEQYF. CDR3 bases read: TGCGCCAGCAGTCAGGAACATTTCTACGAG.

This clone was recorded many times. The read finishes 3 residues shy of the CDR3 end, and the germline J gene is used to complete it. The chain links TRBV7-3 to TRBJ2-2; D remains unclear. CDR1 and CDR2 from the germline V gene are SGHTA and FQGTGA. The CDR3 spans 12 residues. Trimming removed 5 bases from V and 6 bases from J, with 7 bases in between. The part of the CDR3 DNA that was read is TGTGCCAGCAGCGGCTCCGCCGGGGAG. Its protein is CASSGSAGE. The full CDR3 sequence reads CASSGSAGELFF. The full variable domain, its missing parts supplied by reference TRBV7-3 and TRBJ2-2, is GAGVSQTPSNKVTEKGKYVELRCDPISGHTALYWYRQSLGQGPEFLIYFQGTGAADDSGLPNDRFFAVRPEGSVSTLKIQRTERGDSAVYLCASSGSAGELFFGEGSRLTVL.

This clone was detected many times. Read coverage stops 3 residues before the CDR3 terminus; the germline J gene supplies the remainder. This sequence joins TRBV7-3 and TRBJ2-5; 8 nucleotides match TRBD2. This CDR3 is built from 14 residues. The junction had 0 bases not matched to a gene; V was cut back by 0 bases and J by 3 bases. CDR1 and CDR2 from the germline V gene are SGHTA and FQGTGA. The CDR3 bases that were read are TGTGCCAGCAGCTTAACAGCGGGGGAAGAGACC. Its translation: CASSLTAGEET. Given in full, the CDR3 is CASSLTAGEETQYF.

This clone was observed at least ten times. The observed sequence ends 3 residues before the CDR3 terminus, with the missing tail filled in from the germline J gene. The chain is built from TRBV5-6 and TRBJ2-2, with 9 nucleotides matching TRBD1. The CDR3 contains 14 residues. V was clipped by 6 bases and J by 6 bases; unmatched bases: 6. CDR1 is SGHDT and CDR2 is YYEEEE in the germline V gene. The part of the CDR3 DNA that was read is TGTGCCAGCACCACCACAGGGGGCTCCGGGGAG. Translating it yields CASTTTGGSGE. The entire CDR3 is CASTTTGGSGELFF.

This clone was detected ten times or more. Read sequence stops 3 residues before the CDR3 end, and the germline J gene provides the missing end. This chain links TRBV14 with TRBJ2-5, with D unresolved. V was pared by 2 bases and J by 3 bases, with 10 bases between. Germline V gene sequence: CDR1 SGHDN, CDR2 FVKESK. The CDR3 consists of 14 residues. The CDR3 reads CASSQSLVEETQYF. Incomplete CDR3 DNA: TGTGCCAGCAGCCAATCCCTAGTGGAAGAGACC.

This clone was found many times. The read ends 3 residues shy of where the CDR3 ends; the end is completed using the germline J gene. The chain recombines TRBV10-3 with TRBJ2-7; TRBD2 aligns across 14 bases. The germline V gene encodes CDR1 ENHRY and CDR2 SYGVKD. Losses at the gene ends were 4 bases for V and 6 bases for J; bases not matched to a gene: 2. The CDR3 runs to 14 residues. Incomplete CDR3 DNA: TGTGCCATCAGTGGGGGACTAGCGGGAGCCGAG. This codes for CAISGGLAGAE. The full CDR3 protein is CAISGGLAGAEQYF.

This clone came up many times. The DNA ends 3 residues before the CDR3 does, and the rest of the CDR3 is filled in from the germline J gene. The V call is TRBV30, the J call TRBJ2-5; TRBD2 agrees at 9 bases. Germline CDR1 GTSNPN, CDR2 SVGIG (reference sequence). This CDR3 has 21 residues. J lost 4 bases, V lost 0 bases, and 24 bases had no gene match. CDR3 region: CAWSVRVLREAGGRAVETQYF. Partial CDR3 DNA: TGTGCCTGGAGTGTACGGGTTCTGAGGGAGGCTGGCGGGAGGGCCGTAGAGACC.